This T cell receptor (beta chain) is from a study of neurological immune-mediated disorders. From the 5' RACE reads, TCRdb called clonotypes with MiXCR, one entry per CDR3 protein. Of nearly 60,000 distinct CDR3 sequences listed, about 3.3% were seen once; the top ten hold 7.1%. The length of the CDR3 is 17 residues. V was pared by 3 bases and J by 0 bases, with 9 bases of the junction left unmatched. Germline assignment: CDR1 SGHRS and CDR2 YFSETQ. This clonotype was detected many times. This receptor was taken from a woman aged 55-75 years with multiple sclerosis. Sequencing input: PBMCs. The chain carries TRBV5-1 and TRBJ1-2; TRBD1 matches at 9 bases. This chain's CDR3 is CASSSARQGEANYGYTF. The DNA for the CDR3 is TGCGCCAGCAGCTCCGCAAGACAGGGGGAAGCTAACTATGGCTACACCTTC. The entire variable domain, with the rest obtained from reference TRBV5-1 and TRBJ1-2, is as follows: KAGVTQTPRYLIKTRGQQVTLSCSPISGHRSVSWYQQTPGQGLQFLFEYFSETQRNKGNFPGRFSGRQFSNSRSEMNVSTLELGDSALYLCASSSARQGEANYGYTFGSGTRLTVV.